In its sample, the clone carrying this T cell receptor beta chain was seen many times. With 0 bases removed from V and 8 bases from J, the gap between germline ends came to 7 bases. Germline CDR1 and CDR2: GTSNPN and SVGIG (reference sequence). The CDR3 is made up of 12 amino acids. This entry comes from a study of blood T cell repertoires in COVID-19. Turning to the study itself: The United States, Italy and Spain supplied acute and convalescent COVID-19 samples. Sample material is recorded as cDNA or gDNA derived from T cells, B-cell-depleted T cells, or PBMCs.

Some clones are missing from TCRdb's copy, which holds only in-frame ones; the method was immunoSEQ multiplex PCR. The data show under 150,000 clones, with roughly 82% seen just once and roughly 8.1% held by the top ten. The sample comprised peripheral blood. The gene calls are TRBV30 and TRBJ1-4; no reliable D call. The receptor was derived from a woman aged 40 to 50 with acute or convalescent COVID-19. CDR3: CAWSVLREKLFF. As DNA, the CDR3 is TGTGCCTGGAGTGTACTACGGGAAAAACTGTTTTTT.